This T cell receptor beta chain stems from a study of T-cell reconstitution after alpha-beta-depleted transplantation in children. Molecular barcoding with unique molecular identifiers was used for the TCRbeta library. MiXCR, run by TCRdb on the PCR reads, gives a single entry per CDR3 protein. The data show a few hundred thousand distinct CDR3 sequences, 10% to 15% seen once. This CDR3 region has 12 residues. Trimming removed 0 bases from V and 4 bases from J, with 6 bases in between. The V gene's germline CDR1 is DFQATT and CDR2 SNEGSKA (reference sequence). Findings and limits, study-wide: T cells produced anew were the main source of T-cell counts and diversity one year after transplant. Approximately two months post-transplant, alpha-beta T cells reportedly originated from several hundred expanded graft clones. The study traced high day-60 TCRbeta diversity in some patients to surviving recipient T cells and thymic progenitors.

This clonotype has only a few counts. Its matching antigen is unknown. The clonotype comes from a male patient aged 5 to 17 who had a stem cell transplant for acute myeloid leukemia, so the T cells may come from the graft donor. The gene calls are TRBV20-1 and TRBJ1-2; D perhaps matches TRBD1 (5 bases). The sequenced sample was PBMCs, mostly from graft donor cells, obtained 360 days after TCRalphabeta/CD19-depleted stem cell transplant. The CDR3 DNA sequence: TGCAGTGCTAGAGATCAGGGCTATGGCTACACCTTC. Its protein is CSARDQGYGYTF.